This is a list of T cell receptor beta chains from one sample in a study of T cell responses to AZD1222 COVID-19 vaccine. Sequencing was performed with immunoSEQ multiplex PCR; in TCRdb, only in-frame clones are kept and a portion is missing. The sample lists 90,000 to 130,000 clones; 88% were seen once. The specimen comprised peripheral blood, sampled on day 0 of AZD1222 vaccination. The receptors derive from an adult in good health. CDR3s include the opening cysteine and the closing phenylalanine or tryptophan.

TRBJ2-3	17	TRBV7-8	CASSLEKVSGRTDTQYF
TRBJ1-2	15	TRBV4-1	CASSNRQGEVYGYTF
TRBJ2-1	15	TRBV7-9	CASSFLAAPYNEQFF
TRBJ1-2	13	TRBV29-1	CSVETQGKGGYTF
TRBJ1-6	14	TRBV5-1	CASSWTGGGSPLHF
TRBJ1-1	15	TRBV6-5	CASSYLGPLNTEAFF
TRBJ1-5	13	TRBV10-3	CAISESVNQPQHF
TRBJ2-2	18	TRBV11-3	CASSLERTGNKRTGELFF
TRBJ2-1	13	TRBV24-1	CATSPGGHNEQFF
TRBJ2-1	11	TRBV19	CASTGLNEQFF
TRBJ1-2	14	TRBV18	CASSPEGTNYGYTF
TRBJ1-4	14	TRBV7-9	CASSLRQINEKLFF
TRBJ1-6	15	TRBV7-9	CASSLIRGDNSPLHF
TRBJ1-2	15	TRBV14	CASSQVQGTGGGYTF
TRBJ1-1	14	TRBV30	CAWKGGRADTEAFF
TRBJ1-5	12	TRBV10-2	CASSGVGQPQHF
TRBJ2-1	16	TRBV5-4	CASSLGLRGAYNEQFF
TRBJ2-7	14	TRBV30	CAWSPGQGFSEQYF
TRBJ1-2	17	TRBV4-1	CASSQDLEGSRQGAYTF
TRBJ1-1	15	TRBV5-1	CASSSRTGGITEAFF
TRBJ1-5	16	TRBV5-8	CASSPYQTGDNQPQHF
TRBJ2-2	17	TRBV4-2	CASSQDWSGGVTGELFF
TRBJ1-1	16	TRBV9	CASSLRAGTENTEAFF
TRBJ2-5	15	TRBV11-2	CASSASGGIQQTQYF
TRBJ1-1	14	TRBV19	CASSIYGRDTEAFF
TRBJ1-4	14	TRBV19	CASSPTGTNEKLFF
TRBJ1-5	15	TRBV15	CATSSGLVDNQPQHF
TRBJ2-3	12	TRBV12-3/TRBV12-4	CASSLGTDTQYF
TRBJ1-4	16	TRBV4-1	CASATYGQGTNEKLFF
TRBJ1-2	12	TRBV6-5	CALGGANYGYTF
TRBJ1-1	15	TRBV6-1	CASSEPGQGSVQAFF
TRBJ1-2	12	TRBV11-2	CASSLAGQGYTF
TRBJ2-1	12	TRBV10-2	CASQGTVHEQFF
TRBJ1-1	13	TRBV14	CASSQSRGTEAFF
TRBJ1-2	14	TRBV4-2	CASSPSDGDYGYTF
TRBJ2-7	16	TRBV7-6	CASSLNSGSGTYEQYF
TRBJ1-1	13	TRBV6-5	CASSLGGNTEAFF
TRBJ2-7	14	TRBV9	CASSSSGGGYEQYF
TRBJ2-3	16	TRBV14	CASSQGRGGRTDTQYF
TRBJ1-1	12	TRBV6-4	CASSRQGGQAFF
TRBJ2-3	13	TRBV5-4	CASSSKGPDTQYF
TRBJ2-7	11	TRBV25-1	CASSGPLEQYF
TRBJ2-7	14	TRBV7-9	CASSWGGVLDEQYF
TRBJ1-1	13	TRBV5-6	CASSLGGSTEAFF
TRBJ2-1	13	TRBV24-1	CATSGQGIHEQFF
TRBJ2-1	15	TRBV6-5	CASRLVREMYNEQFF
TRBJ1-5	15	TRBV30	CAWSLRPLGNQPQHF
TRBJ1-4	13	TRBV5-6	CASSSTLHEKLFF